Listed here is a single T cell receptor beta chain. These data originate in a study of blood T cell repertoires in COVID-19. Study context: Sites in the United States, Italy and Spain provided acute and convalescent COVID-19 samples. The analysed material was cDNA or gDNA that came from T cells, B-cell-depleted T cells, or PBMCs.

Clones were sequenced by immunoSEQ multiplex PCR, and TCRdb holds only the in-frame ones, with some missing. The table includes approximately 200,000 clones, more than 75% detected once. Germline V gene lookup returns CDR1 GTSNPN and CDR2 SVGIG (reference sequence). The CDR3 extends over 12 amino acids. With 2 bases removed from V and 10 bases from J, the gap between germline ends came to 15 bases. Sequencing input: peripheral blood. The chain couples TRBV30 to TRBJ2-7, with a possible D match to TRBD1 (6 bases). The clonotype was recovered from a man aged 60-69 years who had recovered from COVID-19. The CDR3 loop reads CAWSRQGHLQYF. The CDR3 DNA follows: TGTGCCTGGAGTCGGCAGGGACATTTACAGTACTTC.